These 10 T cell receptor delta chains were sequenced from one sample in a study of human gamma delta and Vdelta1 T cells. TCRdb redid the clone calls on the PCR reads with CATT. The table has fewer than 7,000 delta-chain clones, about a tenth seen once. Input material: naive CD27+ Vdelta1 gamma-delta T cells from blood. Source of these receptors: a human donor in good health.

This clone was seen only a few times. This likely traces to a read error, being one base from a far larger clone. The rearrangement joins TRDV1 to TRDJ1; D unresolved. V dropped 0 bases and J dropped 1 base, with 27 bases sitting between them. Germline lookup yields CDR1 TSWWSYY and CDR2 QGS. The CDR3 spans 21 residues. The CDR3 nucleotides are TGTGCTCTTGGGGAACTGGAAGTTCCCGGCCACAGACGCAGAACCACCGATAAACTCATCTTT. Translation gives CALGELEVPGHRRRTTDKLIF.

The chain couples TRDV1 to TRDJ1, with 9 bases lining up with TRDD3. The germline V gene encodes CDR1 TSWWSYY and CDR2 QGS. The CDR3 consists of 20 residues. V shed 2 bases, J shed 4 bases, and the junction held 20 bases outside the gene matches. The CDR3, as DNA: TGTGCTCTTGGGGAAAAAAAATCTATAGGGGATACGAGGAGGGACGATAAACTCATCTTT. This encodes CALGEKKSIGDTRRDDKLIF.

This clone is classed as medium-sized (0.01 to 0.1%). The rearrangement links TRDV1 to TRDJ1; possible D gene TRDD3, 6 bases. The CDR3 covers 19 residues. Trimming left V 4 bases short and J 10 bases short, with 34 bases between. From germline, CDR1 is TSWWSYY and CDR2 QGS. The CDR3 protein is CALGVPGSGLKGGPPGLIF. The CDR3 DNA reads TGTGCTCTTGGGGTGCCGGGGTCCGGCCTAAAGGGGGGACCCCCGGGACTCATCTTT.

To note about this clone: The protein TCRdb gives is from a much larger clone and does not agree with this DNA's translation at residue 15, likely a read error; the protein shown here comes from the DNA. The chain recombines TRDV1 with TRDJ1; D not resolved. The germline CDR1 and CDR2 sequences are TSWWSYY and QGS. The CDR3 totals 16 residues. The chain's CDR3 is CALGEMEYVDTDKLTF. The CDR3 nucleotides read TGTGCTCTTGGGGAAATGGAGTACGTTGACACCGATAAACTCACCTTT.

This clone has only a few counts. The chain links TRDV1 to TRDJ1, with D perhaps matching TRDD3 (5 bases). The CDR3 is made up of 17 amino acids. The V gene lost 5 bases and the J gene lost 7 bases, with 26 bases spanning the gap. Germline V CDR1 and CDR2: TSWWSYY, QGS. The CDR3 coding sequence is TGTGCTCTTGGGTACTCAAGGGGACGGGGTACGCGAGGTAAACTCATCTTT. This sequence encodes CALGYSRGRGTRGKLIF.

By share, this clone counts as medium-sized. This sequence may be a read error, since a much larger clone differs from it by one base. The J gene is TRDJ1, the V gene TRDV1; D is possibly TRDD2 or TRDD3 (9 bases each). V was pared by 5 bases and J by 9 bases, with 28 bases between. This CDR3 has 17 amino acids. Germline CDR1 is TSWWSYY and CDR2 is QGS. The CDR3 loop reads CALGHPPSYRGIQQLIF. The CDR3 coding sequence is TGTGCTCTTGGGCACCCTCCTTCCTACCGGGGGATACAACAACTCATCTTT.

This clone turned up a few times. A much larger clone lies one base from this, so it may be a read error. The V gene is TRDV1, the J gene TRDJ1; D unclear. Per germline, CDR1 TSWWSYY and CDR2 QGS. Trimming took 1 base from V and 0 from J, leaving 15 bases between them. The CDR3 extends over 17 amino acids. CDR3 DNA sequence: TGTGCTCTTGGGGAACGCATTAGCCCTCGTTACACCGATAAACTCATCTTT. Amino acid sequence: CALGERISPRYTDKLIF.

Concerning this clone: A much larger clone lies a single base off, so this may be a read error. The V and J genes are TRDV1 and TRDJ1, with TRDD3 identical over 13 bases. The CDR3 extends over 23 amino acids. Germline CDR1 reads TSWWSYY; CDR2 reads QGS. The CDR3 region is CALGERGSPNWGIRRLNTDKPIF. The CDR3 DNA reads as TGTGCTCTTGGGGAACGTGGTTCCCCCAACTGGGGGATACGCAGACTTAACACCGATAAACCCATCTTT.

This clone was observed a few times. The chain combines TRDV1 with TRDJ1; 8 nucleotides agree with TRDD3. The germline gives CDR1 TSWWSYY, CDR2 QGS. J lost 5 bases, V lost 0 bases, and 17 bases had no gene match. The CDR3 has 19 amino acids. This CDR3 reads CALGELNRAQRGIIDKLIF. Written as DNA, the CDR3 is TGTGCTCTTGGGGAACTAAATCGTGCCCAGAGGGGGATAATAGATAAACTCATCTTT.

The V call is TRDV1, the J call TRDJ1, with a tentative D call TRDD2 (6 bases). The CDR3 consists of 21 residues. Trimming took 2 bases from V and 2 from J, leaving 30 bases between them. Germline V gene sequence: CDR1 TSWWSYY, CDR2 QGS. As DNA, the CDR3 is TGTGCTCTTGGGGAAAGCCGAGGTCTTCCTCAAGTTAAGGGGAAGACCGATAAACTCATCTTT. Protein: CALGESRGLPQVKGKTDKLIF.